This is a list of T cell receptor beta chains from one sample in a study of blood T cell repertoires in COVID-19. Measured with immunoSEQ multiplex PCR; TCRdb has only the in-frame clones, and not every one. The sample has roughly 180,000 clones; approximately 88% are singletons. The material sequenced was peripheral blood. All receptors come from a woman aged 25 to 39 with acute or convalescent COVID-19. The CDR3 runs from the conserved cysteine through the conserved F or W. Fields, in order: clone size, V gene, CDR3 length, J gene, D gene, CDR3 DNA, CDR3 protein. A D gene is named only where the DNA matches it firmly. Some rows have no size entry. The others give once, few or many, or a class for an expanded clone.

clone size: .
V gene: TRBV6-1
CDR3 length: 13
J gene: TRBJ1-3
D gene: .
CDR3 DNA: TGTGCCAGCAGTGACCTCTCTGGAAACACCATATATTTT
CDR3 protein: CASSDLSGNTIYF

clone size: .
V gene: TRBV5-1
CDR3 length: 14
J gene: TRBJ2-3
D gene: .
CDR3 DNA: TGCGCCAGCAGCTTGGCCTTGTTAACAGATACGCAGTATTTT
CDR3 protein: CASSLALLTDTQYF

clone size: few
V gene: TRBV19
CDR3 length: 14
J gene: TRBJ2-5
D gene: .
CDR3 DNA: TGTGCCAGTAGTATCCCGGGTCTTCAAGAGACCCAGTACTTC
CDR3 protein: CASSIPGLQETQYF

clone size: .
V gene: TRBV9
CDR3 length: 14
J gene: TRBJ1-2
D gene: .
CDR3 DNA: TGTGCCAGCAGTTCAGCTAGAGAGGCGGCGGGCTACACCTTC
CDR3 protein: CASSSAREAAGYTF

clone size: .
V gene: TRBV6-5
CDR3 length: 14
J gene: TRBJ2-1
D gene: TRBD2
CDR3 DNA: TGTGCCAGCGGCAGGGAGCTAGCGGGAGGCCCCGAGTTCTTC
CDR3 protein: CASGRELAGGPEFF

clone size: once
V gene: TRBV30
CDR3 length: 11
J gene: TRBJ1-1
D gene: .
CDR3 DNA: TGTGCCTCCGCGGAGAACACTGAAGCTTTCTTT
CDR3 protein: CASAENTEAFF

clone size: .
V gene: TRBV2
CDR3 length: 14
J gene: TRBJ2-4
D gene: TRBD2
CDR3 DNA: TGTGCCACCGCGGGGGACCGGGCCAAAAACATTCAGTACTTC
CDR3 protein: CATAGDRAKNIQYF

clone size: .
V gene: TRBV6-6
CDR3 length: 13
J gene: TRBJ2-1
D gene: TRBD1
CDR3 DNA: TGTGCCAGCAGTTACCTCGCGTCTGACAGGGAGTTCTTC
CDR3 protein: CASSYLASDREFF

clone size: .
V gene: TRBV5-1
CDR3 length: 15
J gene: TRBJ2-2
D gene: .
CDR3 DNA: TGCGCCAGCAGGGAGGGGACTTTCGTCACCGGGGAGCTGTTTTTT
CDR3 protein: CASREGTFVTGELFF

clone size: .
V gene: TRBV6-5
CDR3 length: 13
J gene: TRBJ2-7
D gene: .
CDR3 DNA: TGTGCCAGCAGCCTGCAGGGGAGCGGCGAGCAGTACTTC
CDR3 protein: CASSLQGSGEQYF

clone size: .
V gene: TRBV11-3
CDR3 length: 13
J gene: TRBJ1-1
D gene: .
CDR3 DNA: TGTGCCAGCAGCTTTAACATGAACACTGAAGCTTTCTTT
CDR3 protein: CASSFNMNTEAFF

clone size: .
V gene: TRBV7-9
CDR3 length: 15
J gene: TRBJ2-2
D gene: TRBD2
CDR3 DNA: TGTGCCAGCAGCTTTAGCGGGGAGAACACCGGGGAGCTGTTTTTT
CDR3 protein: CASSFSGENTGELFF

clone size: .
V gene: TRBV11-1
CDR3 length: 15
J gene: TRBJ2-3
D gene: .
CDR3 DNA: TGTGCCAGCAGCTTAGAGGCTAGCCTTATGGATACGCAGTATTTT
CDR3 protein: CASSLEASLMDTQYF

clone size: .
V gene: TRBV4-1
CDR3 length: 14
J gene: TRBJ2-7
D gene: .
CDR3 DNA: TGCGCCAGCAGCCAAGATCTCGACAGATACGAGCAGTACTTC
CDR3 protein: CASSQDLDRYEQYF

clone size: .
V gene: TRBV19
CDR3 length: 17
J gene: TRBJ1-5
D gene: TRBD1
CDR3 DNA: TGTGCCACCGGGGGGGACAGGGGGCGTGTGGGCAATCAGCCCCAGCATTTT
CDR3 protein: CATGGDRGRVGNQPQHF

clone size: .
V gene: TRBV9
CDR3 length: 13
J gene: TRBJ2-3
D gene: .
CDR3 DNA: TGTGCCAGCAGCGTGACTAGTGAGAATACGCAGTATTTT
CDR3 protein: CASSVTSENTQYF

clone size: once
V gene: TRBV6-5
CDR3 length: 11
J gene: TRBJ2-7
D gene: .
CDR3 DNA: TGTGCCAGCAGTTCCCCGTACGAGCAGTACTTC
CDR3 protein: CASSSPYEQYF

clone size: once
V gene: TRBV6-5
CDR3 length: 11
J gene: TRBJ1-1
D gene: .
CDR3 DNA: TGTGCCAGCAGTTACGCAGGGGTGGGTTTCTTT
CDR3 protein: CASSYAGVGFF

clone size: .
V gene: TRBV6-5
CDR3 length: 14
J gene: TRBJ2-7
D gene: .
CDR3 DNA: TGTGCCAGCTCTTCTAGTGTCAGGACTTACGAGCAGTACTTC
CDR3 protein: CASSSSVRTYEQYF

clone size: once
V gene: TRBV4-1
CDR3 length: 15
J gene: TRBJ2-7
D gene: .
CDR3 DNA: TGCGCCAGCAGCCTGGGACTAGGGGGCCAGTACGAGCAGTACTTC
CDR3 protein: CASSLGLGGQYEQYF

clone size: once
V gene: TRBV19
CDR3 length: 16
J gene: TRBJ2-1
D gene: TRBD2
CDR3 DNA: TGTGCCAGTAGTATAGATTTAGCGGGAGGTGGCAATGAGCAGTTCTTC
CDR3 protein: CASSIDLAGGGNEQFF

clone size: .
V gene: TRBV5-5
CDR3 length: 13
J gene: TRBJ2-3
D gene: .
CDR3 DNA: TGTGCCAGCAGCTTGGCCGTATCAGATACGCAGTATTTT
CDR3 protein: CASSLAVSDTQYF

clone size: .
V gene: TRBV4-2
CDR3 length: 16
J gene: TRBJ2-1
D gene: TRBD2
CDR3 DNA: TGTGCCAGCAGCCCCCAGCTTCGACTAGCGAGCCCCGAGCAGTTCTTC
CDR3 protein: CASSPQLRLASPEQFF

clone size: .
V gene: TRBV6-5
CDR3 length: 12
J gene: TRBJ1-1
D gene: .
CDR3 DNA: TGTGCCAGCAGAAATACAGGGAGCAGAGCTTTCTTT
CDR3 protein: CASRNTGSRAFF

clone size: .
V gene: TRBV5-4
CDR3 length: 13
J gene: TRBJ2-1
D gene: TRBD1
CDR3 DNA: TGTGCCAGCAGCTCCCGGGACAGAAAAGAGCAGTTCTTC
CDR3 protein: CASSSRDRKEQFF

clone size: .
V gene: TRBV6-6
CDR3 length: 15
J gene: TRBJ2-3
D gene: .
CDR3 DNA: TGTGCCAGCAGTTACTCGGGCGACCGTCAGGATACGCAGTATTTT
CDR3 protein: CASSYSGDRQDTQYF

clone size: .
V gene: TRBV5-4
CDR3 length: 15
J gene: TRBJ2-5
D gene: TRBD1
CDR3 DNA: TGTGCCAGCAGCTTGACAGGGGGCTGGGGAGAGACCCAGTACTTC
CDR3 protein: CASSLTGGWGETQYF

clone size: .
V gene: TRBV2
CDR3 length: 12
J gene: TRBJ2-7
D gene: TRBD2
CDR3 DNA: TGTGCCAGCGTACGGGAGGTTTACGAGCAGTACTTC
CDR3 protein: CASVREVYEQYF

clone size: .
V gene: TRBV29-1
CDR3 length: 13
J gene: TRBJ1-5
D gene: TRBD1
CDR3 DNA: TGCAGCGTTAAAAGGGGGCCGGATCAGCCCCAGCATTTT
CDR3 protein: CSVKRGPDQPQHF

clone size: .
V gene: TRBV29-1
CDR3 length: 13
J gene: TRBJ1-2
D gene: .
CDR3 DNA: TGCAGCGTTGTTCCCCCCCGGGACTATGGCTACACCTTC
CDR3 protein: CSVVPPRDYGYTF

clone size: .
V gene: TRBV5-4
CDR3 length: 15
J gene: TRBJ2-7
D gene: TRBD2
CDR3 DNA: TGTGCCAGCAGCATAGGGACTAGAGCCTCCTACGAGCAGTACTTC
CDR3 protein: CASSIGTRASYEQYF

clone size: .
V gene: TRBV9
CDR3 length: 13
J gene: TRBJ2-4
D gene: .
CDR3 DNA: TGTGCCAGCAGCGGCCCCAGGGGTTACATTCAGTACTTC
CDR3 protein: CASSGPRGYIQYF

clone size: .
V gene: TRBV13
CDR3 length: 17
J gene: TRBJ2-3
D gene: TRBD2
CDR3 DNA: TGTGCCAGCAGCCTTGGGGTGTTACCGGGAGGAGGAGATACGCAGTATTTT
CDR3 protein: CASSLGVLPGGGDTQYF

clone size: .
V gene: TRBV5-1
CDR3 length: 15
J gene: TRBJ2-5
D gene: TRBD2
CDR3 DNA: TGCGCCAGCAGCTTTGTTGACGGGAGGGTAGGGACCCAGTACTTC
CDR3 protein: CASSFVDGRVGTQYF

clone size: .
V gene: TRBV4-2
CDR3 length: 11
J gene: TRBJ2-3
D gene: .
CDR3 DNA: TGTGCCAGCAGCCAACGTGATACGCAGTATTTT
CDR3 protein: CASSQRDTQYF

clone size: few
V gene: TRBV20-1
CDR3 length: 10
J gene: TRBJ1-1
D gene: .
CDR3 DNA: TGCAGTGCTACCCAGGGGCTAGCTTTCTTT
CDR3 protein: CSATQGLAFF

clone size: few
V gene: TRBV28
CDR3 length: 13
J gene: TRBJ2-7
D gene: TRBD1
CDR3 DNA: TGTGCCAGCGGACAGGGGGCGCCTAACGAGCAGTACTTC
CDR3 protein: CASGQGAPNEQYF